Below, 10 T cell receptor beta chains from the same sample are listed, as sequenced in a study of cytomegalovirus exposure and HLA in healthy donors. Amplification used 60 Vbeta primers and 13 Jbeta primers. Libraries were prepared by immunoSEQ multiplex PCR; TCRdb keeps only in-frame clonotypes and omits some of them. The sample has about 90,000 clones; 84% are singletons. The specimen was PBMCs. The receptors originated from a man aged 18 to 30 in good health and CMV-seronegative.

The genes are TRBV19 and TRBJ2-7; TRBD2 agrees at 7 bases. CDR3 length: 14 residues. J lost 4 bases, V lost 4 bases, and 7 bases had no gene match. Germline V gene data show CDR1 as LNHDA and CDR2 as SQIVND (reference sequence). Written as DNA, the CDR3 is TGTGCCAGTAGTAGGGGCGGGAGCGGTTACGAGCAGTACTTC. Encoded protein: CASSRGGSGYEQYF.

Remarks on this clone: A read error may account for a junction end that differs from germline. V usage is TRBV7-8 and J usage is TRBJ2-7, with 7 positions matching TRBD1. Germline CDR1 SGHVS, CDR2 FQNEAQ. The CDR3 length is 17 residues. The CDR3: CASSPWTGVTSSSEQYF. For the CDR3, the DNA is TGTGCCAGCAGCCCGTGGACAGGAGTCACTTCCTCCTCCGAGCAGTACTTC.

This chain joins TRBV4-3 and TRBJ1-3, with 7 nucleotides matching TRBD1. From germline, CDR1 is LGHNA and CDR2 YSLEER. The V gene end was trimmed by 3 bases and the J gene end by 3 bases; junction bases not matched to a gene: 8. The CDR3 runs to 16 residues. The CDR3 spells CASSQMGGQNGNTIYF. The DNA of the CDR3 is TGCGCCAGCAGCCAGATGGGGGGACAGAATGGAAACACCATATATTTT.

V and J are TRBV6-5 and TRBJ2-3, with D tentatively TRBD2 (6 bases). Trimming pared 2 bases from V and 2 bases from J, leaving 11 bases between. Germline V CDR1 and CDR2: MNHEY, SVGAGI. This CDR3 contains 15 residues. The CDR3 reads CASSYGGIYTDTQYF. CDR3 sequence (DNA): TGTGCCAGCAGTTACGGGGGGATTTACACAGATACGCAGTATTTT.

The CDR3 is CATRKPGLAGKETQYF. DNA for the CDR3: TGTGCCACCAGAAAGCCGGGACTAGCGGGGAAAGAGACCCAGTACTTC. This chain joins TRBV10-3 and TRBJ2-5; 13 positions match TRBD2. Germline V gene lookup returns CDR1 ENHRY and CDR2 SYGVKD. The CDR3 is 16 amino acids. Trimming removed 10 bases from V and 3 bases from J; junction bases left unmatched: 11.

This clone appeared once. The genes are TRBV25-1 and TRBJ1-2, with 9 bases aligning to TRBD1. CDR1 is MGHDK, CDR2 SYGVNS, per germline. The CDR3 totals 15 residues. Germline trimming cut 2 bases from V and 7 bases from J; bases unmatched to any gene: 8. CDR3 sequence: CASSEVGTGPGGYTF. CDR3 DNA sequence: TGTGCCAGCAGTGAAGTTGGGACAGGGCCGGGTGGCTACACCTTC.

The chain uses TRBV25-1 and TRBJ2-1, with 9 nucleotides matching TRBD2. Germline CDR1 is MGHDK and CDR2 is SYGVNS. The V gene end was trimmed by 4 bases and the J gene end by 2 bases; junction bases not matched to a gene: 6. The CDR3 has 16 amino acids. CDR3 in amino acids: CASSATSGPTYNEQFF. As DNA, the CDR3 is TGTGCCAGCAGTGCGACTAGCGGACCGACCTACAATGAGCAGTTCTTC.

The chain recombines TRBV6-5 with TRBJ2-7, with a tentative D call TRBD1 (5 bases). V gave up 6 bases and J gave up 0 bases, with 12 bases separating them. Looked up from germline, CDR1 is MNHEY and CDR2 is SVGAGI. CDR3 length: 14 residues. The CDR3 sequence: CASRDNINSYEQYF. The DNA for the CDR3 is TGTGCCAGCAGGGACAACATAAACTCCTACGAGCAGTACTTC.

The rearrangement links TRBV29-1 to TRBJ1-5; perhaps TRBD1 as D (5 bases). This CDR3 contains 14 residues. V was pared by 6 bases and J by 0 bases, with 12 bases between. Germline CDR1 reads SQVTM; CDR2 reads ANQGSEA. The CDR3 protein is CSVATAASNQPQHF. The CDR3 DNA follows: TGCAGCGTGGCGACAGCCGCTAGCAATCAGCCCCAGCATTTT.

The rearrangement joins TRBV14 to TRBJ1-2; D not resolved. Germline V gene data show CDR1 as SGHDN and CDR2 as FVKESK. The CDR3 contains 16 residues. V was pared by 5 bases and J by 4 bases, with 20 bases between. The CDR3 DNA sequence: TGTGCCAGCAGCTTCTCCCGGGGTCTGTCTAGCTATGGCTACACCTTC. This encodes CASSFSRGLSSYGYTF.